This TCR beta chain was recorded in a study of blood T cell repertoires in COVID-19. Study-level background: Researchers got acute and convalescent COVID-19 samples from the United States, Italy and Spain. Sample material is recorded as cDNA or gDNA derived from T cells, B-cell-depleted T cells, or PBMCs.

Cohort allocation depended upon clinical history that participants reported. Germline loops: CDR1 MDHEN, CDR2 SYDVKM. Trimming shortened V by 6 bases and J by 8 bases, and 22 bases separated the two germline ends. CDR3 length: 16 residues. Original analysis: Counts of nucleated cells, estimated from reference gene primer amplification, were obtained. Clones were read by immunoSEQ multiplex PCR, and TCRdb kept only the in-frame ones, dropping some. V, J and clone size are taken as reported in that table, and D and trimming were inferred from the DNA itself. Here the sample spans roughly 74,000 clones, 75% to 90% being singletons.

The chain has TRBV28 and TRBJ1-4; D is possibly TRBD1 (5 bases). This receptor was identified in a woman in her fifties or sixties with acute COVID-19. Sequencing used PBMCs or T cells enriched from blood (not recorded which). CDR3 in amino acids: CASSSWGGVSEEKLFF. In DNA, the CDR3 is TGTGCCAGCAGCTCTTGGGGGGGGGTAAGCGAGGAAAAACTGTTTTTT.